The sample holds a few counts of the clone carrying this T cell receptor (beta chain). Its target is not known. This record belongs to a study of CD8 T cells in ankylosing spondylitis. Findings and caveats of the study: A motif of fewer than ten highly homologous TCR beta variants was seen as apparently characteristic of ankylosing spondylitis blood.

TCRdb independently ran MiXCR on the 5' RACE reads; one entry per CDR3 protein. The profile shows approximately 100,000 distinct CDR3 sequences, around 24% of them singletons. The receptor was derived from a male donor with ankylosing spondylitis. Sequencing input: synovial fluid, either unsorted or a sorted T cell fraction (not recorded which).

The CDR3 here is CASDREITEAFF. The CDR3 DNA sequence: TGTGCCAGCGACAGGGAAATAACTGAAGCTTTCTTT. This sequence joins TRBV6-1 and TRBJ1-1, with 7 nucleotides matching TRBD1. The germline V gene has CDR1 MNHNS and CDR2 SASEGT. J gave up 5 bases and V 8 bases, and 5 bases lay outside the gene matches. CDR3 length: 12 residues.